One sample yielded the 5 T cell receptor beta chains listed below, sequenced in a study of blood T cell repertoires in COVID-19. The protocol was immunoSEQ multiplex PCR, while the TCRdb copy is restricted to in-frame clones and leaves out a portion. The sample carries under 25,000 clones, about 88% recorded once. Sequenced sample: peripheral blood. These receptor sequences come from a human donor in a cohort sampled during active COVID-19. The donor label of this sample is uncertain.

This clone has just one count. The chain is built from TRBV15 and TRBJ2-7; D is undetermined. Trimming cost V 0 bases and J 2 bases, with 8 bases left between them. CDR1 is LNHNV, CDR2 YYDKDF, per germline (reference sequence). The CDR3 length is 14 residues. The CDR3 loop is CATSRDRQAYEQYF. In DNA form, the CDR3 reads TGTGCCACCAGCAGAGATCGCCAGGCCTACGAGCAGTACTTC.

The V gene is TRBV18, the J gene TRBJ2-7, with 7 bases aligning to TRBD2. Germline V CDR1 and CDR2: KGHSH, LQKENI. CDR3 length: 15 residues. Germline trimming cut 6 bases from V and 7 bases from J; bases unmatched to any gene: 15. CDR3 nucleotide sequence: TGTGCCAGCTCGGCCTTCCAGGGACCGGGGGGTGAGCAGTACTTC. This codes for CASSAFQGPGGEQYF.

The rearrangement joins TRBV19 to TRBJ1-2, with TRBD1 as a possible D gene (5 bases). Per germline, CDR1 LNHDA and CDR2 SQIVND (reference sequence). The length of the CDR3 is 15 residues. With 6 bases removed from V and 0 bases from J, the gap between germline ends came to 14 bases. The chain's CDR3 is CASSDVRGANYGYTF. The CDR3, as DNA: TGTGCCAGTAGCGACGTCCGGGGGGCTAACTATGGCTACACCTTC.

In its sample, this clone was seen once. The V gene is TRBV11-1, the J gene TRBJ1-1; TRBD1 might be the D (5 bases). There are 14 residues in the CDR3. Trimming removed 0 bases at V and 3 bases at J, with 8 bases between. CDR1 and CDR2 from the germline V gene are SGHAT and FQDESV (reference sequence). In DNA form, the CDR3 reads TGTGCCAGCAGCTTAGCTCCCAGGGACACTGAAGCTTTCTTT. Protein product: CASSLAPRDTEAFF. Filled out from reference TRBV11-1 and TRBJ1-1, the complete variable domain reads EAEVAQSPRYKITEKSQAVAFWCDPISGHATLYWYRQILGQGPELLVQFQDESVVDDSQLPKDRFSAERLKGVDSTLKIQPAELGDSAMYLCASSLAPRDTEAFFGQGTRLTVV.

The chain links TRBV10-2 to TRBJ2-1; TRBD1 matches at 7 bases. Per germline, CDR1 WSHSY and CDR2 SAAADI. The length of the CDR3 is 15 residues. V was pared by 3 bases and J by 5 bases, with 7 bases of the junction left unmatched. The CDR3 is CASSEDRAQDNEQFF. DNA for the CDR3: TGCGCCAGCAGTGAAGACAGGGCGCAGGACAATGAGCAGTTCTTC.